These 12 T cell receptor beta chains share one sample of origin, sequenced in a study of control samples from healthy donors and cancer patients. Some clones are missing from TCRdb's copy, which holds only in-frame ones; the method was immunoSEQ multiplex PCR. This table holds more than 110,000 clones, roughly 89% found once. The sample comprised blood. The receptors shown here come from a man aged 25 to 40 in good health.

The rearrangement uses TRBV15 and TRBJ2-1, with a possible D match to TRBD1 (6 bases). Trimming pared 4 bases from V and 3 bases from J, leaving 13 bases between. The CDR3 loop spans 15 amino acids. The V gene's germline CDR1 is LNHNV and CDR2 YYDKDF (reference sequence). CDR3 nucleotide sequence: TGTGCCACCAGCAAGAACAGGGTATTCTACAATGAGCAGTTCTTC. Its protein product is CATSKNRVFYNEQFF.

The chain has TRBV11-2 and TRBJ2-7; D perhaps matches TRBD2 (6 bases). With 3 bases removed from V and 3 bases from J, the gap between germline ends came to 12 bases. Germline CDR1 SGHAT, CDR2 FQNNGV. The CDR3 sequence is 14 residues long. CDR3 protein: CASSFGGRDYEQYF. Written as DNA, the CDR3 is TGTGCCAGCAGCTTTGGTGGGCGGGACTACGAGCAGTACTTC. The whole variable domain, filled in from reference TRBV11-2 and TRBJ2-7, reads EAGVAQSPRYKIIEKRQSVAFWCNPISGHATLYWYQQILGQGPKLLIQFQNNGVVDDSQLPKDRFSAERLKGVDSTLKIQPAKLEDSAVYLCASSFGGRDYEQYFGPGTRLTVT.

A word on this clone: Within the sample, other DNA sequences also encode this same CDR3. The V and J genes are TRBV6-5 and TRBJ2-7; 10 bases match TRBD2. Germline-derived CDR1 and CDR2 are MNHEY and SVGAGI. V gave up 6 bases and J gave up 4 bases; unmatched junction bases: 9. The CDR3 spans 15 residues. This chain's CDR3 is CASSGASGRSYEQYF. The CDR3 DNA is TGTGCCAGCAGCGGGGCTAGCGGGAGATCTTACGAGCAGTACTTC.

The V and J genes are TRBV12-5 and TRBJ1-1; perhaps TRBD1 as D (6 bases). The germline gives CDR1 LGHNT, CDR2 FRNRAP. CDR3 size: 14 residues. V lost 2 bases and J 0 bases, leaving 7 bases between the germline ends. The CDR3 region has the DNA TGTGCTAGTGGTTTGCAGGGGATGAACACTGAAGCTTTCTTT. Amino acid sequence: CASGLQGMNTEAFF.

This clone occurred once. V and J are TRBV7-2 and TRBJ2-3, with D possibly matching TRBD2 (6 bases). Deletions cut 1 base from V and 6 bases from J, with 11 bases between. Germline CDR1 and CDR2: SGHTA and FQGNSA. CDR3 length: 14 amino acids. The chain's CDR3 is CASSLGLVSDTQYF. DNA for the CDR3: TGTGCCAGCAGCTTAGGACTAGTCAGCGATACGCAGTATTTT.

V is TRBV19 and J is TRBJ1-5, with D possibly TRBD1 on 6 matching bases. The V gene's germline CDR1 is LNHDA and CDR2 SQIVND (reference sequence). V dropped 7 bases and J dropped 9 bases, with 19 bases sitting between them. There are 14 residues in the CDR3. CDR3 bases: TGTGCCAGTACCACAGGGACTTTCGAAAGGCCCCAGCATTTT. Encoded protein: CASTTGTFERPQHF.

This clone was seen a single time. V and J are TRBV16 and TRBJ1-3; D remains ambiguous. Trimming removed 0 bases from V and 6 bases from J, with 12 bases in between. There are 15 residues in the CDR3. In germline, CDR1 is KGHSY, CDR2 FQNENV. Written as DNA, the CDR3 is TGTGCCAGCAGCCAATCAGCACCTGGGGAAAACACCATATATTTT. Translated, it gives CASSQSAPGENTIYF.

The V and J genes are TRBV9 and TRBJ2-7, with TRBD1 identical over 11 bases. CDR1 is SGDLS and CDR2 is YYNGEE in the germline V gene. The CDR3 is 15 residues long. V was pared by 4 bases and J by 5 bases, with 8 bases of the junction left unmatched. CDR3 coding DNA: TGTGCCAGCAGCCTACGGACAGGGGGCATCGACGAGCAGTACTTC. Its protein is CASSLRTGGIDEQYF. The variable domain in full, completed from reference TRBV9 and TRBJ2-7, reads DSGVTQTPKHLITATGQRVTLRCSPRSGDLSVYWYQQSLDQGLQFLIQYYNGEERAKGNILERFSAQQFPDLHSELNLSSLELGDSALYFCASSLRTGGIDEQYFGPGTRLTVT.

CDR3 amino acids: CASSTNRPVFVTEAFF. The CDR3 DNA follows: TGTGCCAGCAGCACGAACAGGCCAGTCTTTGTCACTGAAGCTTTCTTT. V gene TRBV5-6 combines with J gene TRBJ1-1; TRBD1 is a possible D gene (5 bases). Trimming shortened V by 4 bases and J by 4 bases, and 20 bases separated the two germline ends. The germline V gene encodes CDR1 SGHDT and CDR2 YYEEEE. This CDR3 is 16 amino acids long.

This rearrangement joins TRBV18 to TRBJ1-4; D is unclear. The CDR3 covers 14 residues. Trimming stripped 6 bases from V and 5 bases from J, with 13 bases between. Germline assignment: CDR1 KGHSH and CDR2 LQKENI. CDR3 residues: CASSAQTGNEKLFF. CDR3 coding DNA: TGTGCCAGCTCGGCACAGACGGGGAATGAAAAACTGTTTTTT.

The chain employs TRBV21-1 and TRBJ2-1; the D call in the table, TRBD2, was not verified against the DNA. TRBV21-1 is termed a pseudogene. The CDR3 sequence is 15 residues long. This CDR3 is CASTYTGSGRNEQFF. The CDR3 DNA follows: TGTGCCAGCACCTATACGGGTAGCGGGAGAAATGAGCAGTTCTTC.

This chain uses TRBV4-1 with TRBJ2-5, with 14 positions matching TRBD2. V lost 4 bases to trimming and J lost 5 bases; unmatched junction nucleotides: 6. The CDR3 spans 16 residues. Germline CDR1 reads MGHRA; CDR2 reads YSYEKL. CDR3 region: CASSRGTSGSGETQYF. The DNA of the CDR3 is TGCGCCAGCAGCCGAGGGACTAGCGGGAGTGGGGAGACCCAGTACTTC.